The 11 T cell receptor beta chains reported below all come from one sample, sequenced in a study of T cell responses to AZD1222 COVID-19 vaccine. The assay was immunoSEQ multiplex PCR, and TCRdb's table has in-frame clones only and misses some. The repertoire has over 150,000 clones, roughly 88% of them found once; the top ten carry over 4%. This specimen was peripheral blood, taken 28 days after the second AZD1222 dose. Receptors were obtained from an adult who received the AZD1222 COVID-19 vaccine.

Only one count was recorded for this clone. The chain combines TRBV2 with TRBJ2-1; D assignment may be TRBD1 or TRBD2 (6 bases each). The germline V and J ends were trimmed by 3 bases and 11 bases, with 23 bases remaining between them. Germline loops: CDR1 SNHLY, CDR2 FYNNEI. The CDR3 extends over 16 amino acids. The CDR3, as DNA: TGTGCCAGCAGTGACCCCGGACAGCCGGGGACTCCCAAGCAGTTCTTC. Translating it yields CASSDPGQPGTPKQFF.

This chain links TRBV6-6 with TRBJ2-1; TRBD1 is a possible D gene (5 bases). Germline V CDR1 and CDR2: MNHNY, SVGAGI (reference sequence). The CDR3 spans 15 residues. Trimming left V 6 bases short and J 0 bases short, with 12 bases between. The CDR3 nucleotides are TGTGCCAGCAGCCCCAGGGATGGCTCCTACAATGAGCAGTTCTTC. Protein product: CASSPRDGSYNEQFF.

This sequence joins TRBV29-1 and TRBJ1-4; 8 nucleotides align to TRBD1. The CDR3 covers 14 residues. V dropped 7 bases and J dropped 6; count of bases not matched to a gene: 10. CDR1 and CDR2 (germline): SQVTM, ANQGSEA. The chain's CDR3 is CSAMRDRRDEKLFF. Here the CDR3 DNA reads TGCAGCGCGATGAGGGACAGGCGGGATGAAAAACTGTTTTTT.

This chain uses TRBV11-2 with TRBJ1-2; D ambiguous. Germline-derived CDR1 and CDR2 are SGHAT and FQNNGV. This CDR3 is built from 13 residues. The V end lost 0 bases, the J end lost 2 bases, and 4 bases lay between the germline ends. Written as DNA, the CDR3 is TGTGCCAGCAGCTTAGATGGAAACTATGGCTACACCTTC. It translates to CASSLDGNYGYTF. The full variable domain, completed using reference TRBV11-2 and TRBJ1-2, is EAGVAQSPRYKIIEKRQSVAFWCNPISGHATLYWYQQILGQGPKLLIQFQNNGVVDDSQLPKDRFSAERLKGVDSTLKIQPAKLEDSAVYLCASSLDGNYGYTFGSGTRLTVV.

V is TRBV19 and J is TRBJ1-2, with 8 bases fitting TRBD1. The V gene's germline CDR1 is LNHDA and CDR2 SQIVND (reference sequence). V gave up 6 bases and J gave up 7 bases; unmatched junction bases: 13. This CDR3 has 15 residues. CDR3 coding DNA: TGTGCCAGTAGCGCCTCCCTAACAGGGACAGGTGGCTACACCTTC. It translates to CASSASLTGTGGYTF.

This clone was picked up a small number of times. This chain uses TRBV2 with TRBJ2-7, with D perhaps matching TRBD2 (5 bases). The germline gives CDR1 SNHLY, CDR2 FYNNEI. This CDR3 spans 14 amino acids. The V gene lost 3 bases and the J gene lost 2 bases, with 11 bases spanning the gap. The DNA for the CDR3 is TGTGCCAGCAGTGATTCGCCGACTACCTACGAGCAGTACTTC. Protein product: CASSDSPTTYEQYF.

J is TRBJ2-2 and V is TRBV7-8; tentative D call: TRBD1 (6 bases). Trimming pared 5 bases from V and 0 bases from J, leaving 13 bases between. The CDR3 has 16 residues. Germline assignment: CDR1 SGHVS and CDR2 FQNEAQ. CDR3 in amino acids: CASSRGQRANTGELFF. CDR3 DNA: TGTGCCAGCAGCCGAGGACAGCGCGCGAACACCGGGGAGCTGTTTTTT.

The chain is built from TRBV30 and TRBJ1-5; tentative D call: TRBD1 (6 bases). The germline V gene has CDR1 GTSNPN and CDR2 SVGIG (reference sequence). The CDR3 covers 13 residues. Trimming took 2 bases from V and 6 from J, leaving 11 bases between them. CDR3: CAWSPDRIQPQHF. Here the CDR3 DNA reads TGTGCCTGGAGTCCGGACAGAATTCAGCCCCAGCATTTT.

J is TRBJ1-3 and V is TRBV6-5, with D possibly TRBD1 on 5 matching bases. Trimming cost V 5 bases and J 5 bases, with 7 bases left between them. Germline lookup yields CDR1 MNHEY and CDR2 SVGAGI. The CDR3 extends over 12 amino acids. In nucleotides, the CDR3 is TGTGCCAGCAGTCGGGACCGAAACACCATATATTTT. Translating it yields CASSRDRNTIYF.

The J gene is TRBJ2-7, the V gene TRBV11-2; D is uncertain. CDR3 length: 13 residues. Trimming took off 5 bases at V and 2 bases at J, with 10 bases between the two ends. Germline V gene sequence: CDR1 SGHAT, CDR2 FQNNGV. CDR3 bases: TGTGCCAGCAGCCCCCTCAAACCCTACGAGCAGTACTTC. Its translation is CASSPLKPYEQYF. Full variable domain (rest looked up from reference TRBV11-2 and TRBJ2-7): EAGVAQSPRYKIIEKRQSVAFWCNPISGHATLYWYQQILGQGPKLLIQFQNNGVVDDSQLPKDRFSAERLKGVDSTLKIQPAKLEDSAVYLCASSPLKPYEQYFGPGTRLTVT.

The chain combines TRBV14 with TRBJ1-2, with a weak D call TRBD1 (6 bases). The germline V gene has CDR1 SGHDN and CDR2 FVKESK. V lost 3 bases, J lost 4 bases, and 18 bases lay in between. The CDR3 totals 16 residues. The CDR3 sequence is CASSQARGARIYGYTF. CDR3 in DNA: TGTGCCAGCAGCCAGGCCCGGGGGGCGCGTATCTATGGCTACACCTTC.